This T cell receptor beta chain was found in a study of blood T cells in healthy people across ages. Per sample, no less than 6 micrograms of total RNA were extracted. This clonotype occurred many times. A J-beta primer mix and a sample-barcoded 5' primer were used in a second PCR of about 7 to 12 cycles. Each cDNA molecule received a tag from a template-switch adaptor that had 12 random nucleotides. TCRdb independently ran MiXCR on the 5' RACE reads; one entry per CDR3 protein. This table holds around 900,000 distinct CDR3 sequences, under 30% found once. Per germline, CDR1 LNHNV and CDR2 YYDKDF (reference sequence). The CDR3 loop spans 15 amino acids. Trimming took off 2 bases at V and 1 base at J, with 11 bases between the two ends.

This receptor was obtained from a woman aged 80 or over in good health. The chain joins TRBV15 to TRBJ2-5; unclear D gene. Material for sequencing was blood. In DNA form, the CDR3 reads TGTGCCACCAGCAGAAATTCGGGCATCCAAGAGACCCAGTACTTC. Protein: CATSRNSGIQETQYF.